This paragraph reports one T cell receptor (beta chain). Its antigen is undetermined. The sample belongs to a study of cytomegalovirus exposure and HLA in healthy donors. Whole-study results and caveats: The availability of immune exposure information extended only to CMV serostatus. Some segments of the V type, notably TRBV6-2 and TRBV6-3, were excluded as indistinguishable. In a later analysis, HLA-C alleles had the fewest associated TCRs, DRB1 alleles the most.

Germline CDR1 and CDR2: MNHNY and SVGAGI (reference sequence). The CDR3 has 14 residues. The V segment lost 4 bases and the J segment 2 bases; nucleotides outside the gene matches: 5. The PCR made use of 60 Vbeta and 13 Jbeta primers. Only in-frame clones appear in the TCRdb table, and some are missing; sequencing was by immunoSEQ multiplex PCR. Here the sample table reports about 140,000 clones. The origin of this receptor is a male donor in good health and CMV-seronegative. Sequenced input: PBMCs. The chain links TRBV6-6 to TRBJ2-7; 7 nucleotides agree with TRBD1. In DNA form, the CDR3 reads TGTGCCAGCAGTTTTGGGGACAGAACCTACGAGCAGTACTTC. Translating it yields CASSFGDRTYEQYF.